A selection of T cell receptor beta chains follows, all from one sample in a study of yellow fever vaccine responses in identical twins. TCRdb re-called the RT-PCR reads through MiXCR, storing one row per CDR3 protein. Seen here are under 7,500 distinct CDR3 sequences, 84% observed once, and the top ten hold 3.4%. The source material was T cells from blood (PBMCs), unsorted or a sorted subset (not recorded which), sampled before or after yellow fever vaccination (not recorded which). The origin of the receptors is a woman aged 18-35 years who received the yellow fever vaccine. The CDR3 runs from the conserved cysteine through the conserved F or W. The D gene is left open where the match is weak. Clone size, where shown, is once, few, many, or a class for clones that have expanded.

TRBV4-3	TRBJ1-1	.	.	CASSQDVDLNTEAFF	TGCGCCAGCAGCCAAGACGTCGACTTGAACACTGAAGCTTTCTTT
TRBV29-1	TRBJ2-2	.	.	CSVPGNTGELFF	TGCAGCGTTCCAGGGAACACCGGGGAGCTGTTTTTT
TRBV20-1	TRBJ1-1	.	.	CSAEGVMNTEAFF	TGCAGTGCCGAGGGGGTTATGAACACTGAAGCTTTCTTT
TRBV11-2	TRBJ2-7	.	.	CASLGGGRNPYEQYF	TGTGCCAGCCTAGGGGGCGGGAGGAATCCCTACGAGCAGTACTTC
TRBV11-1	TRBJ1-2	.	TRBD1	CAIQGGDRVDNYGYTF	TGTGCCATCCAGGGGGGCGACAGGGTCGATAACTATGGCTACACCTTC
TRBV28	TRBJ2-4	.	.	CASSPGPQTAYKNIQYF	TGTGCCAGCAGCCCCGGCCCTCAGACGGCGTACAAAAACATTCAGTACTTC
TRBV28	TRBJ2-3	.	.	CASSSEPDTQYF	TGTGCCAGCAGTTCCGAGCCAGATACGCAGTATTTT
TRBV29-1	TRBJ1-2	.	.	CSAQGHSFPNYGYTF	TGCAGCGCCCAAGGACACTCGTTTCCAAACTATGGCTACACCTTC
TRBV15	TRBJ2-7	.	.	CATSRLDRQSEQYF	TGTGCCACCAGCAGACTGGATCGGCAGAGCGAGCAGTACTTC
TRBV5-1	TRBJ2-2	.	.	CASSDPILDVSPFGELFF	TGCGCCAGCAGCGATCCAATTCTAGACGTGTCGCCCTTCGGGGAGCTGTTTTTT
TRBV2	TRBJ1-3	.	.	CASREGVLKSSGNTIYF	TGTGCCAGCAGGGAGGGGGTCCTAAAGAGCTCTGGAAACACCATATATTTT
TRBV20-1	TRBJ2-7	.	.	CSASLGTLYEQYF	TGCAGTGCTAGCCTCGGGACGCTTTACGAGCAGTACTTC
TRBV4-1	TRBJ2-7	once	TRBD1	CASSQTGDTYEQYF	TGCGCCAGCAGCCAAACAGGGGATACCTACGAGCAGTACTTC
TRBV11-3	TRBJ2-7	once	TRBD2	CTSSYGTSGFSSYEQYF	TGTACCAGCAGCTACGGGACTAGCGGCTTCAGCTCCTACGAGCAGTACTTC
TRBV6-1	TRBJ2-5	.	TRBD2	CASSGTSGDNQETQYF	TGTGCCAGCAGTGGGACTAGCGGGGACAACCAAGAGACCCAGTACTTC
TRBV20-1	TRBJ2-1	.	.	CSAMPDVGYNEQFF	TGCAGTGCTATGCCGGACGTAGGCTACAATGAGCAGTTCTTC
TRBV30	TRBJ1-5	.	TRBD1	CAWRGSDRGVLQPQHF	TGTGCCTGGAGGGGTTCAGACAGGGGGGTTTTGCAGCCCCAGCATTTT
TRBV29-1	TRBJ2-3	.	.	CSVSSRTDTQYF	TGCAGCGTGAGCTCTCGCACAGATACGCAGTATTTT
TRBV11-3	TRBJ2-3	.	.	CASSLDLGRPTDTQYF	TGTGCCAGCAGCTTAGATTTGGGCAGGCCCACGGATACGCAGTATTTT
TRBV29-1	TRBJ1-2	.	.	CSATRTAHYGYTF	TGCAGCGCCACGCGGACAGCTCACTATGGCTACACCTTC
TRBV15	TRBJ2-7	.	.	CATSRAGWEQYF	TGTGCCACCAGCAGAGCAGGATGGGAGCAGTACTTC
TRBV12-3/TRBV12-4	TRBJ2-1	.	.	CASSFGTEPFF	TGTGCCAGCAGTTTTGGGACCGAACCGTTCTTC
TRBV7-9	TRBJ2-1	.	.	CASTNSLGRNEQFF	TGTGCCAGCACGAATAGCCTGGGGAGGAATGAGCAGTTCTTC
TRBV5-5	TRBJ2-7	.	TRBD2	CASRQDMTSGSYEQYF	TGTGCCAGCAGACAAGATATGACTAGCGGATCCTACGAGCAGTACTTC
TRBV6-1	TRBJ1-4	.	.	CASRGKQGWEKLFF	TGTGCCAGCAGGGGCAAACAGGGTTGGGAAAAACTGTTTTTT
TRBV9	TRBJ2-5	.	TRBD1	CASSLGGELYETQYF	TGTGCCAGCAGCCTAGGGGGCGAGTTGTATGAGACCCAGTACTTC
TRBV7-6	TRBJ2-1	.	.	CASSLSGGGDYNEQFF	TGTGCCAGCAGCTTATCGGGGGGCGGAGATTACAATGAGCAGTTCTTC
TRBV6-2/TRBV6-3	TRBJ2-1	.	.	CASSYIGYNEQFF	TGTGCCAGCAGTTACATAGGTTACAATGAGCAGTTCTTC
TRBV30	TRBJ1-1	.	.	CAWRQNMNTEAFF	TGTGCCTGGAGACAGAACATGAACACTGAAGCTTTCTTT
TRBV20-1	TRBJ1-1	.	TRBD1	CSARDRGTEAFF	TGCAGTGCCAGGGACAGGGGTACTGAAGCTTTCTTT
TRBV24-1	TRBJ1-5	.	.	CATSDWGDSNQPQHF	TGTGCCACCAGTGATTGGGGGGATAGCAATCAGCCCCAGCATTTT
TRBV11-1	TRBJ2-7	.	TRBD1	CASSISGTGSEQYF	TGTGCCAGCAGCATCTCCGGGACAGGGTCCGAGCAGTACTTC
TRBV6-5	TRBJ1-1	.	.	CASSYSQGEGDTEAFF	TGTGCCAGCAGTTACTCGCAAGGGGAGGGTGACACTGAAGCTTTCTTT
TRBV11-1	TRBJ2-7	.	.	CASRQGSYEQYF	TGTGCCAGCAGGCAGGGTTCCTACGAGCAGTACTTC
TRBV9	TRBJ2-7	.	TRBD1	CASSTDSGTGYEQYF	TGTGCCAGCAGCACCGATTCCGGGACAGGGTACGAGCAGTACTTC
TRBV4-1	TRBJ2-7	once	TRBD1	CASSGDSTYEQYF	TGCGCCAGCAGCGGGGACAGTACCTACGAGCAGTACTTC
TRBV14	TRBJ1-1	.	TRBD1	CASSEGTVNTEAFF	TGTGCCAGCAGCGAAGGGACAGTTAACACTGAAGCTTTCTTT
TRBV11-1	TRBJ2-5	.	.	CASSLPWETQYF	TGTGCCAGCAGCTTACCCTGGGAGACCCAGTACTTC
TRBV7-2	TRBJ2-7	.	TRBD2	CASSFGGVNEQYF	TGTGCCAGCAGCTTCGGGGGGGTCAACGAGCAGTACTTC
TRBV7-9	TRBJ2-1	.	.	CASSLKISTYNEQFF	TGTGCCAGCAGCTTAAAGATTTCCACCTACAATGAGCAGTTCTTC
TRBV20-1	TRBJ2-7	few	.	CSARENSDYEQYF	TGCAGTGCCAGAGAGAATAGCGACTACGAGCAGTACTTC
TRBV23-1	TRBJ1-5	few	.	CASSQTQRLDSNQPQHF	TGCGCCAGCAGTCAAACACAACGTTTGGACAGTAATCAGCCCCAGCATTTT
TRBV9	TRBJ2-2	.	TRBD1	CASTSTGYTGELFF	TGTGCCAGCACCTCGACAGGGTACACCGGGGAGCTGTTTTTT
TRBV29-1	TRBJ2-7	.	TRBD1	CSVGTGIYEQYF	TGCAGCGTTGGGACAGGGATCTACGAGCAGTACTTC
TRBV7-2	TRBJ2-7	.	.	CASSLATAYEQYF	TGTGCCAGCAGCTTAGCCACCGCCTACGAGCAGTACTTC
TRBV20-1	TRBJ2-1	.	TRBD1	CSAKYTGTGILEQFF	TGCAGTGCTAAATATACCGGGACAGGGATTCTTGAGCAGTTCTTC
TRBV4-2	TRBJ2-7	.	.	CASSQRVTPNIGEQYF	TGTGCCAGCAGCCAACGAGTGACACCCAACATAGGCGAGCAGTACTTC
TRBV5-1	TRBJ2-7	once	.	CASSPGQGSGEQYF	TGCGCCAGCAGCCCCGGTCAGGGTTCGGGCGAGCAGTACTTC
TRBV2	TRBJ2-3	.	TRBD1	CASSELYLGTGSTDTQYF	TGTGCCAGCAGTGAATTATACCTCGGGACAGGGAGCACAGATACGCAGTATTTT
TRBV18	TRBJ2-7	.	.	CASSPKEGAYEQYF	TGTGCCAGCTCACCCAAAGAAGGAGCCTACGAGCAGTACTTC
TRBV6-2/TRBV6-3	TRBJ1-1	.	TRBD1	CASSYYGQGDMNTEAFF	TGTGCCAGCAGTTACTATGGGCAGGGGGACATGAACACTGAAGCTTTCTTT
TRBV11-1	TRBJ2-7	.	.	CASSHGTYEQYF	TGTGCCAGCAGCCACGGAACCTACGAGCAGTACTTC